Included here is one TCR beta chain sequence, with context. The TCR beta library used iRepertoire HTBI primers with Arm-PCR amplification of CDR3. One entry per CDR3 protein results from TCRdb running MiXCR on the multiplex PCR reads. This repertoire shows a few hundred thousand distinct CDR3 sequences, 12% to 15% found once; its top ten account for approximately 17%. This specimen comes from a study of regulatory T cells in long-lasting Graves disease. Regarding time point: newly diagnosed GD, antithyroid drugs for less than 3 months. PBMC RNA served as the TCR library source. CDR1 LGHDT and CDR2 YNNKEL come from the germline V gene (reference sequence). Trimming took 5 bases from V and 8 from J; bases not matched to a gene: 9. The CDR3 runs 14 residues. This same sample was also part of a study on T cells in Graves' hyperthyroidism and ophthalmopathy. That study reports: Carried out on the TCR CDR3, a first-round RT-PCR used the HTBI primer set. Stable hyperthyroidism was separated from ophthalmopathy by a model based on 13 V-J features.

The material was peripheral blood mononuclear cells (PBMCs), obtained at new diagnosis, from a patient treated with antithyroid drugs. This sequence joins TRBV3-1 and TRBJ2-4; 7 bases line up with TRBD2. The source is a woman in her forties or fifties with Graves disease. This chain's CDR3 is CASSARGSQDIQYF. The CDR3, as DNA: TGTGCCAGCAGCGCCCGCGGGAGTCAGGACATTCAGTACTTC.